Shown below are 25 T cell receptor beta chains from a single sample sequenced in a study of STAT5B mutations in CD4+ large granular lymphocyte leukemia. TCRdb's table, derived via immunoSEQ multiplex PCR, lists solely in-frame clones and lacks some. Of 30,000 to 35,000 clones listed, 75% to 85% are singletons. The sample comprised CD4+ T cells from blood buffy coats. Receptors were obtained from a human donor in good health.

As regards this clone: In the same sample, other DNA sequences code for this CDR3. The V call is TRBV19, the J call TRBJ2-5, with D unresolved. V lost 2 bases and J 1 base, leaving 8 bases between the germline ends. The CDR3 extends over 14 amino acids. CDR1 and CDR2 (germline): LNHDA, SQIVND (reference sequence). In DNA, the CDR3 is TGTGCCAGTAGTATATCGGCTGTCCAAGAGACCCAGTACTTC. Residues: CASSISAVQETQYF.

The chain links TRBV15 to TRBJ2-7, with 10 bases lining up with TRBD1. This CDR3 has 16 residues. V shed 0 bases, J shed 7 bases, and the junction held 9 bases outside the gene matches. Germline V CDR1 and CDR2: LNHNV, YYDKDF (reference sequence). The CDR3 protein is CATSRDLGDRGREQYF. In DNA, the CDR3 is TGTGCCACCAGCAGAGATCTAGGGGACAGGGGTCGGGAGCAGTACTTC.

This chain uses TRBV7-9 with TRBJ1-4; maybe TRBD1 (6 bases). Trimming removed 2 bases at V and 5 bases at J, with 15 bases between. The CDR3 is 16 residues long. Germline V lookup: CDR1 SEHNR, CDR2 FQNEAQ (reference sequence). In DNA form, the CDR3 reads TGTGCCAGCAGCTTATGGACAGCGTGGAAGAATGAAAAACTGTTTTTT. Its translation: CASSLWTAWKNEKLFF.

V and J are TRBV7-9 and TRBJ2-2; no reliable D call. The V and J ends lost 5 bases and 5 bases respectively, with 6 bases between them. The CDR3 is 12 amino acids. Germline V gene lookup returns CDR1 SEHNR and CDR2 FQNEAQ (reference sequence). The CDR3 loop is CASSTPTGELFF. CDR3 coding DNA: TGTGCCAGCAGCACCCCAACCGGGGAGCTGTTTTTT.

This sequence joins TRBV6-5 and TRBJ2-5, with 13 bases identical to TRBD2. Trimming at V came to 6 bases and at J to 2 bases, leaving 3 bases not matched to a gene. The length of the CDR3 is 15 residues. Germline V gene data show CDR1 as MNHEY and CDR2 as SVGAGI. Here the CDR3 DNA reads TGTGCCAGCAGAAAACTAGCGGGAGGGCAAGAGACCCAGTACTTC. Amino acids: CASRKLAGGQETQYF.

This chain joins TRBV2 and TRBJ1-2, with TRBD1 identical over 8 bases. With V trimmed by 4 bases and J by 6 bases, 7 bases remained unmatched. In germline, CDR1 is SNHLY, CDR2 FYNNEI. The CDR3 is 14 residues long. This CDR3 is CASSVGRGPDGYTF. The CDR3 DNA follows: TGTGCCAGCAGTGTGGGCAGGGGGCCGGATGGCTACACCTTC.

The rearrangement links TRBV10-3 to TRBJ2-5; perhaps D is TRBD1 or TRBD2 (7 bases each). Trimming took 6 bases from V and 5 from J, leaving 13 bases between them. The V gene's germline CDR1 is ENHRY and CDR2 SYGVKD. This CDR3 has 13 amino acids. CDR3 residues: CAISRQGGETQYF. The DNA for the CDR3 is TGTGCCATCAGCAGACAGGGAGGGGAGACCCAGTACTTC.

Only a few counts were recorded for this clone. This chain connects TRBV4-2 to TRBJ2-1, with 8 positions matching TRBD1. Unmatched junction bases numbered 11, after V lost 4 bases and J lost 6 bases. The CDR3 covers 16 residues. Germline lookup yields CDR1 LGHNA and CDR2 YNFKEQ. The CDR3 DNA reads TGTGCCAGCAGCCTGATCCCCGGGGACAGGAGCAATGAGCAGTTCTTC. This translates into CASSLIPGDRSNEQFF.

The chain carries TRBV5-1 and TRBJ2-1; a possible D gene is TRBD2 (6 bases). The CDR3 length is 14 residues. Trimming cost V 4 bases and J 8 bases, with 16 bases left between them. Per germline, CDR1 SGHRS and CDR2 YFSETQ. The CDR3 coding sequence is TGCGCCAGCAGCCTCCGGGTCGGGACTTATGAGCAGTTCTTC. This encodes CASSLRVGTYEQFF.

The V call is TRBV7-2, the J call TRBJ2-2, with 8 bases aligning to TRBD2. Per the germline V gene, CDR1 is SGHTA and CDR2 is FQGNSA. J lost 3 bases, V lost 3 bases, and 12 bases had no gene match. This CDR3 is 18 amino acids long. CDR3 nucleotide sequence: TGTGCCAGCAGCTTTGTTCGGGGGGGCCTAAAGGACACCGGGGAGCTGTTTTTT. It codes for CASSFVRGGLKDTGELFF. Filled out from reference TRBV7-2 and TRBJ2-2, the complete variable domain reads GAGVSQSPSNKVTEKGKDVELRCDPISGHTALYWYRQSLGQGLEFLIYFQGNSAPDKSGLPSDRFSAERTGGSVSTLTIQRTQQEDSAVYLCASSFVRGGLKDTGELFFGEGSRLTVL.

The sample holds one count of this clone. The chain uses TRBV10-1 and TRBJ2-6; no clear D gene. From germline, CDR1 is WNHNN and CDR2 SYGVQD (reference sequence). V was clipped by 2 bases and J by 3 bases, with 8 bases between them. The CDR3 runs to 15 residues. This CDR3 is CASSEPEGGANVLTF. DNA of the CDR3: TGCGCCAGCAGTGAGCCGGAAGGTGGGGCCAACGTCCTGACTTTC.

The chain has TRBV6-6 and TRBJ2-7, with D possibly being TRBD2 (6 bases). CDR1 is MNHNY and CDR2 is SVGAGI in the germline V gene (reference sequence). V shed 6 bases and J shed 10 bases, with 25 bases lying between them. This CDR3 comprises 15 residues. This chain's CDR3 is CASRGGADAGVGQYF. The CDR3 bases are TGTGCCAGCAGGGGGGGTGCGGACGCAGGCGTGGGACAGTACTTC.

In this sample, this clone turned up once. The chain employs TRBV21-1 and TRBJ2-1; the table's D call of TRBD2 was not tested on the DNA. TRBV21-1 is tagged as a pseudogene. CDR3 length: 14 amino acids. CDR3 nucleotides: TGTGCCAGCAGCAAAGCGCACTTCTCTAATGAGCAGTTCTTC. It encodes CASSKAHFSNEQFF.

The V gene is TRBV5-4, the J gene TRBJ2-7; TRBD1 matches 7 bases. Germline V gene data show CDR1 as SGHNT and CDR2 as YYREEE (reference sequence). This CDR3 is 14 amino acids long. V was clipped by 4 bases and J by 3 bases; unmatched bases: 7. CDR3 coding DNA: TGTGCCAGCAGCCCCGGGACAGCTCTCTACGAGCAGTACTTC. It specifies CASSPGTALYEQYF.

In DNA, the CDR3 is TGTGCCAGCAGTGAATATTCCAGCTCTGGGGCCAACGTCCTGACTTTC. Its translation is CASSEYSSSGANVLTF. The chain couples TRBV25-1 to TRBJ2-6; D gene unclear. The V and J ends lost 0 bases and 0 bases respectively, with 6 bases between them. Germline V gene lookup returns CDR1 MGHDK and CDR2 SYGVNS. This CDR3 has 16 residues. Full variable domain (outside the CDR3, taken from reference TRBV25-1 and TRBJ2-6): EADIYQTPRYLVIGTGKKITLECSQTMGHDKMYWYQQDPGMELHLIHYSYGVNSTEKGDLSSESTVSRIRTEHFPLTLESARPSHTSQYLCASSEYSSSGANVLTFGAGSRLTVL.

The chain recombines TRBV11-2 with TRBJ1-1, with D tentatively TRBD1 (6 bases). Trimming stripped 5 bases from V and 5 bases from J, with 15 bases between. Germline CDR1 is SGHAT and CDR2 is FQNNGV. The CDR3 consists of 14 residues. CDR3 amino acids: CASSPGRGFTEAFF. DNA of the CDR3: TGTGCCAGCAGCCCCGGGAGGGGGTTTACTGAAGCTTTCTTT. Looking up the rest from reference TRBV11-2 and TRBJ1-1 gives the full variable domain: EAGVAQSPRYKIIEKRQSVAFWCNPISGHATLYWYQQILGQGPKLLIQFQNNGVVDDSQLPKDRFSAERLKGVDSTLKIQPAKLEDSAVYLCASSPGRGFTEAFFGQGTRLTVV.

This chain joins TRBV5-6 and TRBJ2-7; 7 positions agree with TRBD1. Germline CDR1 reads SGHDT; CDR2 reads YYEEEE. The CDR3 consists of 14 residues. J gave up 2 bases and V 6 bases, and 8 bases lay outside the gene matches. CDR3 protein: CASNRWGQPYEQYF. CDR3 nucleotide sequence: TGTGCCAGCAATCGGTGGGGACAGCCCTACGAGCAGTACTTC.

The rearrangement joins TRBV7-3 to TRBJ2-2; TRBD2 matches at 8 bases. Trimming removed 5 bases from V and 7 bases from J; junction bases left unmatched: 9. Germline CDR1 SGHTA, CDR2 FQGTGA. This CDR3 region has 15 residues. Here the CDR3 DNA reads TGTGCCAGCAGCGGGGGGACTAGACCGGGCGGGGAGCTGTTTTTT. Residues: CASSGGTRPGGELFF.

The CDR3 is CASSTGQGGTGELFF. CDR3 DNA: TGTGCCAGCAGCACGGGACAGGGAGGGACCGGGGAGCTGTTTTTT. The chain joins TRBV5-4 to TRBJ2-2; 9 positions agree with TRBD1. CDR3 length: 15 amino acids. V dropped 4 bases and J dropped 5; count of bases not matched to a gene: 6. Germline CDR1 is SGHNT and CDR2 is YYREEE (reference sequence).

This clone came up a few times. The chain joins TRBV27 to TRBJ1-1, with D perhaps matching TRBD1 (6 bases). Trimming shortened V by 5 bases and J by 3 bases, and 13 bases separated the two germline ends. Germline values: CDR1 MNHEY, CDR2 SMNVEV (reference sequence). The CDR3 runs to 14 residues. CDR3 DNA sequence: TGTGCCAGCAGTGACGGGACACTTGACACTGAAGCTTTCTTT. As protein: CASSDGTLDTEAFF.

This clone was picked up a small number of times. The chain carries TRBV9 and TRBJ1-1; D is ambiguous. Trimming removed 2 bases from V and 3 bases from J, with 8 bases in between. Germline V gives CDR1 SGDLS, CDR2 YYNGEE. The CDR3 loop spans 13 amino acids. DNA of the CDR3: TGTGCCAGCAGCGTTCCCCCGGACACTGAAGCTTTCTTT. Translation gives CASSVPPDTEAFF.

The rearrangement uses TRBV19 and TRBJ2-7, with D perhaps given as TRBD1 or TRBD2 (5 bases each). This CDR3 is 13 amino acids long. Trimming removed 3 bases at V and 3 bases at J, with 9 bases between. Germline lookup yields CDR1 LNHDA and CDR2 SQIVND (reference sequence). The CDR3 sequence is CASSMGDGYEQYF. The CDR3 DNA is TGTGCCAGTAGTATGGGGGACGGCTACGAGCAGTACTTC. The entire variable domain, with the rest obtained from reference TRBV19 and TRBJ2-7, is as follows: DGGITQSPKYLFRKEGQNVTLSCEQNLNHDAMYWYRQDPGQGLRLIYYSQIVNDFQKGDIAEGYSVSREKKESFPLTVTSAQKNPTAFYLCASSMGDGYEQYFGPGTRLTVT.

The rearrangement uses TRBV27 and TRBJ2-2; 10 bases agree with TRBD1. Trimming at V came to 6 bases and at J to 4 bases, leaving 5 bases not matched to a gene. The CDR3 runs 15 residues. In germline, CDR1 is MNHEY, CDR2 SMNVEV (reference sequence). The CDR3, as DNA: TGTGCCAGCAGATGGACAGGGGGGGGCACCGGGGAGCTGTTTTTT. Protein sequence: CASRWTGGGTGELFF.

The rearrangement uses TRBV4-2 and TRBJ2-7, with D tentatively TRBD1 (5 bases). Deletions cut 3 bases from V and 0 bases from J, with 18 bases between. Germline V CDR1 and CDR2: LGHNA, YNFKEQ. This CDR3 region has 17 residues. Here the CDR3 DNA reads TGTGCCAGCAGCCAGACAGTGGGTCTGGCTCTCTCCTACGAGCAGTACTTC. It encodes CASSQTVGLALSYEQYF.

The CDR3 coding sequence is TGTGCCAGCCGGCTTTGGGGGGCCAACGTCCTGACTTTC. Protein: CASRLWGANVLTF. The chain uses TRBV18 and TRBJ2-6; no clear D. CDR1 is KGHSH and CDR2 is LQKENI in the germline V gene. The CDR3 runs to 13 residues. V shed 8 bases and J shed 4 bases, with 9 bases lying between them.